The table lists the clone carrying this TCR beta chain with many counts. As yet, its antigen is unknown. Between the trimmed V and J ends, which lost 1 base and 6 bases, there was a span of 9 bases. Germline V gene sequence: CDR1 SGHAT, CDR2 FQNNGV. There are 13 residues in the CDR3. The sample belongs to a study of T-cell reconstitution after alpha-beta-depleted transplantation in children. Using unique molecular identifiers, the investigators prepared the TCRbeta library. TCRdb itself ran the PCR reads through MiXCR, one entry per CDR3 protein. The sample lists approximately 500,000 distinct CDR3 sequences; approximately 10% were seen once. Findings and caveats of the study: From surviving recipient T cells and thymic progenitors came the high day-60 TCRbeta diversity observed in some patients. Newly made T cells mostly supplied T-cell counts and diversity one year after transplant. Roughly two months post-transplant, alpha-beta T cells reportedly originated from several hundred graft clones that had expanded.

This TCR was recovered from a child aged 2 to 10 with inherited bone marrow failure, due to receive a stem cell transplant. The specimen was PBMCs, collected before TCRalphabeta/CD19-depleted stem cell transplant. V is TRBV11-2 and J is TRBJ1-2; D unclear. The CDR3 region has the DNA TGTGCCAGCAGCTTAGGCCCTTCGGATGGCTACACCTTC. As protein: CASSLGPSDGYTF.